The T cell receptor (beta chain) described here comes from a study of T cells after yellow fever vaccination. Conversion of TCR transcripts into cDNA relied on 5'RACE template switching, which added a universal primer site and UMIs. TCRdb reanalysed the 5' RACE reads using MiXCR and keeps one entry per CDR3 protein. The sample yields some 420,000 distinct CDR3 sequences, 18% seen once. The CDR3 covers 14 residues. The germline V and J ends were trimmed by 7 bases and 3 bases, with 15 bases remaining between them. Germline lookup yields CDR1 SGHTA and CDR2 FQGNSA. This chain connects TRBV7-2 to TRBJ1-2; a weak D match, TRBD1 (6 bases). This sequence originates from a man aged 18-30 years who received the YFV17D yellow fever vaccine. The sample in question was PBMCs, obtained before the yellow fever booster vaccination. The DNA of the CDR3 is TGTGCCAGCATCGACCCACAGGGATACTATGGCTACACCTTC. This codes for CASIDPQGYYGYTF. Together with reference TRBV7-2 and TRBJ1-2, the CDR3 gives the full variable domain: GAGVSQSPSNKVTEKGKDVELRCDPISGHTALYWYRQSLGQGLEFLIYFQGNSAPDKSGLPSDRFSAERTGGSVSTLTIQRTQQEDSAVYLCASIDPQGYYGYTFGSGTRLTVV.